Described below is a single T cell receptor beta chain sequence and its context. Its target is not known. The data are from a study of T-cell memory formation after mild COVID-19. Background on the study: TCR clusters were mostly confined to one donor each.

This CDR3 has 14 amino acids. Deletions cut 3 bases from V and 6 bases from J, with 14 bases between. Germline loops: CDR1 LNHDA, CDR2 SQIVND (reference sequence). Whole-study findings and limits: That cross-reactive memory joined was suggested by some responding clones appearing in pre-infection memory. Mainly CM and EM harbored the contracting CD4+ clones; mainly EMRA harbored the CD8+ ones. There was a balanced CD4/CD8 profile in clones contracting day 15 to 85, and later expanders leaned CD4+.

MiXCR, applied by TCRdb to the 5' RACE reads, yields one record per CDR3 protein. This sample yields approximately 300,000 distinct CDR3 sequences, of which approximately 15% are seen a single time; more than 20% belongs to the top ten. This sequence originates from a man between 18 and 35 years old who had mild COVID-19 (a few samples of this study predate the infection). Cell type and time point are not known. The chain employs TRBV19 and TRBJ1-1; D unresolved. Specimen: PBMCs or a T cell subset sorted from them (not recorded which). In nucleotides, the CDR3 is TGTGCCAGTAGTATTCCGAACAGCAAGGCTGAAGCTTTCTTT. Its translation is CASSIPNSKAEAFF. The full variable domain, its missing parts supplied by reference TRBV19 and TRBJ1-1, is DGGITQSPKYLFRKEGQNVTLSCEQNLNHDAMYWYRQDPGQGLRLIYYSQIVNDFQKGDIAEGYSVSREKKESFPLTVTSAQKNPTAFYLCASSIPNSKAEAFFGQGTRLTVV.